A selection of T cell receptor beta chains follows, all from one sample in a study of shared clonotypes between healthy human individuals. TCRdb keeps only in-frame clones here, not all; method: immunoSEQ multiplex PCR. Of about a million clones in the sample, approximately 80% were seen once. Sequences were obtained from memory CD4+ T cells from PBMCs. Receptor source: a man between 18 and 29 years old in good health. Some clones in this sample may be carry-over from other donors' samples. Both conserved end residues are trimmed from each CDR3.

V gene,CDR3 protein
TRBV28,ASSLSLGNQPQH
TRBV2,ASGTSRETQY
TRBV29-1,SVEGHRDRGRNEQF
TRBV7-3,ASSLVAGGELF
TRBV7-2,ASSWDRGGEKLF
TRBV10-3,AISAVTCIQSRANVLT
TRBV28,ASSLSPAQETQY
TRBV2,ASREETGQF
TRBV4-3,ASSQGLAGSRPH
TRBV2,ASRPLRRFQEKLF
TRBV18,ASSRGQSTNEKLF
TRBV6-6,ASSYPPDTQY
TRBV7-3,ASSPGGPPGNTIY
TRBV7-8,ASSQTRVSEKLF
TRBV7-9,ASSSQGARGNTIY
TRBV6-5,ASSPQGGGNTIY
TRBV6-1,ASSEFGGSGTEAF
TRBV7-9,ASSLGTGRLF
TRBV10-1,ASSGASGSNTGELF
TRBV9,ASSPRLAGVETQY
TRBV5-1,ASRPTGVETGELF
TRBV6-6,ASSRRTGGASYEQY
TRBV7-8,ASRQAGSDSNQPQH
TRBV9,ASSVGISAAYNEQF
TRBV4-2,ASSQDRGVDYGYT
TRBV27,ASSPSRDYGYT
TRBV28,ASRQTGVSNQPQH
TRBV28,ASTSRGEPQH
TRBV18,ASSQGGKEAF
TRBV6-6,ASSRTGGGELF
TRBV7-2,ASSPQPPGTSGTQY
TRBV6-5,AIPTPNRIYGYT
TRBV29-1,SVSLTDTQY
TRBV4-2,ASSQRLAGVENEQF
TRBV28,ASSFTEKLF
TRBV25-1,ASTDNTDTNEKLF